This T cell receptor beta chain was sequenced for a study of post-analysis software for immune sequencing data. Findings of the study overall: Patients used about 5 TRBV segments, including TRBV5-6, TRBV5-1 and TRBV20-1, more often than controls.

Germline V gives CDR1 SGHRS, CDR2 YFSETQ. The CDR3 runs 14 residues. The V gene end was trimmed by 3 bases and the J gene end by 10 bases; junction bases not matched to a gene: 13. About this clonotype: Its antigen is as yet unknown.

Unique molecular identifiers featured in each of the TCR beta cDNA libraries. TCRdb analysed the PCR reads with MiXCR anew, one entry per CDR3 protein. This sample has roughly 570,000 distinct CDR3 sequences, with roughly 34% found just once. The receptor was derived from a girl aged 2-17 years with multiple sclerosis. Sequenced sample: blood. The V call is TRBV5-1, the J call TRBJ2-7, with 7 bases identical to TRBD1. The DNA for the CDR3 is TGCGCCAGCAGCTCTGACAGGGCTAAAAACGTTCAGTACTTC. It specifies CASSSDRAKNVQYF.